The T cell receptor (beta chain) described here comes from a study of T cell responses to AZD1222 COVID-19 vaccine. About the study: Researchers grouped second doses given at about 4 or about 12 weeks into one pool. General observations from the study: Targeting of unmutated variant regions was reportedly seen in nearly half of spike-specific TCRs. Sampling that yielded the repertoires occurred only after the peak T cell response. Possibly, clonal diversity was underestimated; donors were largely white British and included more females.

TCRdb's copy holds only in-frame clones and misses some; the assay was immunoSEQ multiplex PCR. The profile shows over 45,000 clones, roughly 80% of them singletons. V gave up 5 bases and J gave up 1 base; unmatched junction bases: 7. The CDR3 is 15 residues long. Germline loops: CDR1 SGHAT, CDR2 FQNNGV. As to this clone: Its antigen is not identified.

Material: peripheral blood, obtained on day 0 of AZD1222 vaccination. The clonotype was recovered from an adult in good health. The chain recombines TRBV11-2 with TRBJ2-7; 8 bases match TRBD1. CDR3 sequence (DNA): TGTGCCAGCAGCGATACAGGGGGGTCATCCTACGAGCAGTACTTC. This sequence encodes CASSDTGGSSYEQYF.